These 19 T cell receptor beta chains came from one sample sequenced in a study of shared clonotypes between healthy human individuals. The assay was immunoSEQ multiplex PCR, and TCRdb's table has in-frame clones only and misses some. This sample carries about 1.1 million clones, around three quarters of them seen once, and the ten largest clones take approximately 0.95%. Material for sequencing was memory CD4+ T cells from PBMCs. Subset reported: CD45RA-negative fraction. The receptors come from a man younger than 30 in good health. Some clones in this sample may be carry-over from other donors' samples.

CDR3 sequence (DNA): TGTGCCAGTAGTCCCCTGACAAATGGAGGATCACCCCTCCACTTT. Its translation is CASSPLTNGGSPLHF. The chain uses TRBV19 and TRBJ1-6; D is unclear. V lost 5 bases, J lost 10 bases, and 18 bases lay in between. Germline V gene sequence: CDR1 LNHDA, CDR2 SQIVND (reference sequence). The CDR3 sequence is 15 residues long.

CDR3 amino acids: CASSKGGRTQETQYF. DNA for the CDR3: TGTGCCAGCAGCAAAGGAGGCCGGACCCAAGAGACCCAGTACTTC. The chain employs TRBV21-1 and TRBJ2-5. TRBV21-1 constitutes a pseudogene. This CDR3 spans 15 amino acids.

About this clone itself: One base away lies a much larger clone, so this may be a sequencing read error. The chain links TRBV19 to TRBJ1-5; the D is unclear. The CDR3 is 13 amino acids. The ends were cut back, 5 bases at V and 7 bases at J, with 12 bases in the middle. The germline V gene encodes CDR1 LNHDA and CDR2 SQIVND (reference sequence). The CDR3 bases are TGTGCCAGTAGTGAGGTCCGATGGCAGCCCCAGCATTTT. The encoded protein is CASSEVRWQPQHF.

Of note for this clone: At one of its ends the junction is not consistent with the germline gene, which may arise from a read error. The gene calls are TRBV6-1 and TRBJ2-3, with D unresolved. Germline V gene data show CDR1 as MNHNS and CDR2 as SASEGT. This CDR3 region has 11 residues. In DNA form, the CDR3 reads TGTGCCAGCAGTGAAACCCCCATCAGCCTTTTT. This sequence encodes CASSETPISLF.

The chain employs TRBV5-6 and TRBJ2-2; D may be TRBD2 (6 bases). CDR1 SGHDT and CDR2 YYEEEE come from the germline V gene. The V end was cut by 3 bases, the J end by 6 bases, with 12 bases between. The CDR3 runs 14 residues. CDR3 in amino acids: CASSWTGVPGELFF. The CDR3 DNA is TGTGCCAGCAGCTGGACGGGGGTCCCCGGGGAGCTGTTTTTT.

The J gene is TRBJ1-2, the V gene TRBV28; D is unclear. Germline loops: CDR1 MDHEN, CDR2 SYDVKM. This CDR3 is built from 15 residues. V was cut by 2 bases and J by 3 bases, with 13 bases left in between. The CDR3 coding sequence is TGTGCCAGCAGTTTAGCCCCTCGTGGGGACTATGGCTACACCTTC. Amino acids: CASSLAPRGDYGYTF.

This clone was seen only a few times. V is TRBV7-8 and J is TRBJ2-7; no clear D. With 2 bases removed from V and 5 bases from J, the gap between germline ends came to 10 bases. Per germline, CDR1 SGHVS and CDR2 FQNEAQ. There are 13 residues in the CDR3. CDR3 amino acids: CASSLSTRNEQYF. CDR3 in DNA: TGTGCCAGCAGCTTATCTACCCGCAACGAGCAGTACTTC.

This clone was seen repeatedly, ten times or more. CDR3 sequence (DNA): TGTGCCAGCAGCCAAGATTTAGCAGCGGGGAACCACAATGAGCAGTTCTTC. Translating it yields CASSQDLAAGNHNEQFF. The gene calls are TRBV14 and TRBJ2-1; 7 nucleotides match TRBD2. The V and J ends lost 0 bases and 5 bases, in that order; junction bases with no gene match: 10. The CDR3 is 17 amino acids. Per germline, CDR1 SGHDN and CDR2 FVKESK.

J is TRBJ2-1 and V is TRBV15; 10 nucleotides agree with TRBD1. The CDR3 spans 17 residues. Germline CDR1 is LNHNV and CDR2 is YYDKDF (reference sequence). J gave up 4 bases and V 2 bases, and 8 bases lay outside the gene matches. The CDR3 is CATSRLTGTGAYNEQFF. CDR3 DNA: TGTGCCACCAGCAGATTGACCGGGACAGGGGCTTACAATGAGCAGTTCTTC.

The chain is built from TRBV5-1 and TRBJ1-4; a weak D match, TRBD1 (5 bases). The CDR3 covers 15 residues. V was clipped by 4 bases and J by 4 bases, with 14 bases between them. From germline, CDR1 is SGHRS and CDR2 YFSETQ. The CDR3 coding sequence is TGCGCCAGCAGCCCGGGGGGATCGGTTAATGAAAAACTGTTTTTT. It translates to CASSPGGSVNEKLFF.

Here the CDR3 reads CASISDTRRTYGYTF. As DNA, the CDR3 is TGTGCCAGCATTTCCGACACCCGGAGGACCTATGGCTACACCTTC. The rearrangement joins TRBV6-1 to TRBJ1-2; no clear D gene. Trimming left V 7 bases short and J 4 bases short, with 19 bases between. The CDR3 consists of 15 residues. Per the germline V gene, CDR1 is MNHNS and CDR2 is SASEGT.

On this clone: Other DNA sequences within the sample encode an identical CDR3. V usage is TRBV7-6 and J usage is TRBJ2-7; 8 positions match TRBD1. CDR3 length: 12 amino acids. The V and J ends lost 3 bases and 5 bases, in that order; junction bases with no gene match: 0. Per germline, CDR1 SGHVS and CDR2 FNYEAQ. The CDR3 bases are TGTGCCAGCAGCTTGGACAGGGACGAGCAGTACTTC. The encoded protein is CASSLDRDEQYF.

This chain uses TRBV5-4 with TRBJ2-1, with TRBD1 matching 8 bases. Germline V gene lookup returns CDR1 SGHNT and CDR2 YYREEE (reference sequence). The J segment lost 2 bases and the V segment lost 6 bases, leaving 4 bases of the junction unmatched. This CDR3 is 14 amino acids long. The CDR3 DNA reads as TGTGCCAGCACCAGGACAGGGCCCTACAATGAGCAGTTCTTC. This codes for CASTRTGPYNEQFF.

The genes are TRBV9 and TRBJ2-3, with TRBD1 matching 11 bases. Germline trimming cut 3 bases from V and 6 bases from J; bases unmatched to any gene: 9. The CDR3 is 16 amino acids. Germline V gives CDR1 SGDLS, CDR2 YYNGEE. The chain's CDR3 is CASSADGTGGWDTQYF. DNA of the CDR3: TGTGCCAGCAGCGCGGACGGGACAGGGGGTTGGGATACGCAGTATTTT.

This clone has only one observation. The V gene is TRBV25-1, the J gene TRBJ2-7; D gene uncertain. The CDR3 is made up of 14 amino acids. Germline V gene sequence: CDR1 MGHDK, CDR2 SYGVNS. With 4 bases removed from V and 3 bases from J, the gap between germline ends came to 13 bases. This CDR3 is CASSALGRRYEQYF. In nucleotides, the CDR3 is TGTGCCAGCAGTGCCCTTGGACGCCGCTACGAGCAGTACTTC.

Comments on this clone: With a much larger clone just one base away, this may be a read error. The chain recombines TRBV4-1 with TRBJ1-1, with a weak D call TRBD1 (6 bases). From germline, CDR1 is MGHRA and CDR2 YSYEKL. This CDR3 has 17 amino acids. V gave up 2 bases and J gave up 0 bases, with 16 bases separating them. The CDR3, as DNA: TGCGCCAGCAGCCAACCCCTCGCTGACAGGATGAACACTGAAGCTTTCTTT. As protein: CASSQPLADRMNTEAFF.

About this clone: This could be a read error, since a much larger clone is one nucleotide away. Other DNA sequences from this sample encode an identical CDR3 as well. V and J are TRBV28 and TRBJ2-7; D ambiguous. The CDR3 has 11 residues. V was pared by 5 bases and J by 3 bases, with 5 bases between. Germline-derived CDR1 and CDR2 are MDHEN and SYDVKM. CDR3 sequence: CASSRGYEQYF. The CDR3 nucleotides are TGTGCCAGCAGTCGTGGCTACGAGCAGTACTTC.

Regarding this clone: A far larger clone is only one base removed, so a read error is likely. CDR3 DNA: TGTGCCTGGAGTAGTGGGAACGGGCAGCCCCAGCATTTT. Its protein is CAWSSGNGQPQHF. The J gene is TRBJ1-5, the V gene TRBV30; D call uncertain. V lost 2 bases and J lost 7, with 12 bases in between. This CDR3 has 13 amino acids. Germline CDR1 GTSNPN, CDR2 SVGIG (reference sequence).

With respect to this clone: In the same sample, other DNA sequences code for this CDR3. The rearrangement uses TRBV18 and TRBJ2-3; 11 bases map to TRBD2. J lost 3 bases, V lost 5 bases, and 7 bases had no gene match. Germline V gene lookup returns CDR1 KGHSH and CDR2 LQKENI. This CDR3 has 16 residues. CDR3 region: CASSSLAGGPTDTQYF. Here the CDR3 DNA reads TGTGCCAGCTCATCCTTAGCGGGAGGGCCAACAGATACGCAGTATTTT.